This TCR beta chain was recorded in a study of spatial heterogeneity in lung cancer. Noted time point: sample taken at primary tumor resection. From tumor, nontumor lung or frozen PBMC, whole RNA was taken unsorted for sequencing. General study results and limits: Among blood samples, ubiquitous expanded tumor TCRs appeared more at resection than at follow-up.

In TCRdb, the 5' RACE reads were re-called with MiXCR into one record per CDR3 protein. The repertoire consists of about 11,000 distinct CDR3 sequences, with about 6.5% occurring once and the leading ten covering 25% to 35%. Germline V gene sequence: CDR1 MDHEN, CDR2 SYDVKM. This CDR3 is 15 amino acids long. V lost 5 bases to trimming and J lost 5 bases; unmatched junction nucleotides: 8. In its sample, this clonotype is medium-sized (0.01 to 0.1%). No antigen is known for it. The clonotype originates from a male donor with early-stage non-small cell lung cancer. This specimen was PBMCs, taken at surgery. The J gene is TRBJ2-4, the V gene TRBV28; 8 bases are a match to TRBD1. This CDR3 reads CASSTPGQAQNIQYF. CDR3 coding DNA: TGTGCCAGCAGTACTCCGGGACAGGCCCAAAACATTCAGTACTTC. The variable domain in full, completed from reference TRBV28 and TRBJ2-4, reads DVKVTQSSRYLVKRTGEKVFLECVQDMDHENMFWYRQDPGLGLRLIYFSYDVKMKEKGDIPEGYSVSREKKERFSLILESASTNQTSMYLCASSTPGQAQNIQYFGAGTRLSVL.